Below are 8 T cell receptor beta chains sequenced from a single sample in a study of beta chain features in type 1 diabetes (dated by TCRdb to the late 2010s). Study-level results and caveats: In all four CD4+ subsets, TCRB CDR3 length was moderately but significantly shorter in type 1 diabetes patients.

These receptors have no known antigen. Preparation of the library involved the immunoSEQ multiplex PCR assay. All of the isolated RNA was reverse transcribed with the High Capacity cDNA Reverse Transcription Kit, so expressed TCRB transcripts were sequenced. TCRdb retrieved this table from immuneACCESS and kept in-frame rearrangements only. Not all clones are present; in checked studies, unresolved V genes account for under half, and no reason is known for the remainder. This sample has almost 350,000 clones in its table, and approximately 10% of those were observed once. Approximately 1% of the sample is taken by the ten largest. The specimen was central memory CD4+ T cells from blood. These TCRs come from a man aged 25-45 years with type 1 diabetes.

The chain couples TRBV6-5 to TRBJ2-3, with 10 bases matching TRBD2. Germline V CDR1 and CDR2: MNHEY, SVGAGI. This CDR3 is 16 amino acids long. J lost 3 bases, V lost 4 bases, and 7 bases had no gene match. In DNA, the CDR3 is TGTGCCAGCAGTTTGCAGACTAGCGGGTTAACAGATACGCAGTATTTT. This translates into CASSLQTSGLTDTQYF.

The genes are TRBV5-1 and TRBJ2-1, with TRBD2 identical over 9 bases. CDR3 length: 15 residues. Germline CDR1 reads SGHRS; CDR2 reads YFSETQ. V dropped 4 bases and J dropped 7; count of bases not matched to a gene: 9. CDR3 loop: CASSLTSGRLNEQFF. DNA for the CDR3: TGCGCCAGCAGCCTTACTAGCGGGCGGCTAAATGAGCAGTTCTTC.

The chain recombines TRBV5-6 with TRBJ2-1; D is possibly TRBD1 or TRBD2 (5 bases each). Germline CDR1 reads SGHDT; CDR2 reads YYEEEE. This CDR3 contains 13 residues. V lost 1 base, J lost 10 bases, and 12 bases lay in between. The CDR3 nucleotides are TGTGCCAGCAGCTTGCTGAGGGGCGGGGAGCAGTTCTTC. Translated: CASSLLRGGEQFF.

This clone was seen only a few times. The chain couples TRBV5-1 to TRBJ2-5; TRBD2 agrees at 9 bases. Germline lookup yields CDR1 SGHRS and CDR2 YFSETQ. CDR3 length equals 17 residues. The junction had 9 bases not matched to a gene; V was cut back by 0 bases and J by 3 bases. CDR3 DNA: TGCGCCAGCAGCTTGGATAGCGGGGGTCTTAAGAAAGAGACCCAGTACTTC. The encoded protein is CASSLDSGGLKKETQYF.

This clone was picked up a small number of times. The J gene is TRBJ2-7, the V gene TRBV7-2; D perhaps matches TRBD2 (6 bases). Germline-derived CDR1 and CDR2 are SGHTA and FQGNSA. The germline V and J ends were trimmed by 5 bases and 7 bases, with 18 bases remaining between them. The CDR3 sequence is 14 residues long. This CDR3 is CASSLQLGAGEQYF. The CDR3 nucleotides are TGTGCCAGCAGCCTTCAGCTAGGGGCGGGGGAGCAGTACTTC. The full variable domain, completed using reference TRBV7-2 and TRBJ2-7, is GAGVSQSPSNKVTEKGKDVELRCDPISGHTALYWYRQSLGQGLEFLIYFQGNSAPDKSGLPSDRFSAERTGGSVSTLTIQRTQQEDSAVYLCASSLQLGAGEQYFGPGTRLTVT.

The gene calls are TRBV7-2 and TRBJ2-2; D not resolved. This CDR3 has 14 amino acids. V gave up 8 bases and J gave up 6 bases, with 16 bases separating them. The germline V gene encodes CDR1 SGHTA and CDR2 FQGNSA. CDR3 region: CASSSQSVAGELFF. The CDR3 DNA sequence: TGTGCCAGCTCCTCCCAGAGTGTGGCCGGGGAGCTGTTTTTT.

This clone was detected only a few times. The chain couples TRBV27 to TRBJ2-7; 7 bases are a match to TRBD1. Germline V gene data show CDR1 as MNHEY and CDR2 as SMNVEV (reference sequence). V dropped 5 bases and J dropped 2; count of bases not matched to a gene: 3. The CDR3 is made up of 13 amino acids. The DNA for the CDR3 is TGTGCCAGCAGTCGGACAGGAGCCTACGAGCAGTACTTC. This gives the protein CASSRTGAYEQYF.

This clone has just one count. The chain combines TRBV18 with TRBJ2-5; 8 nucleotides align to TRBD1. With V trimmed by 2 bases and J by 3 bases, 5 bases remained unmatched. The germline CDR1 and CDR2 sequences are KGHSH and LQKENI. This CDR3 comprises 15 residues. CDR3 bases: TGTGCCAGCTCACCAAGGCAGGGGGCCGAAGAGACCCAGTACTTC. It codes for CASSPRQGAEETQYF.